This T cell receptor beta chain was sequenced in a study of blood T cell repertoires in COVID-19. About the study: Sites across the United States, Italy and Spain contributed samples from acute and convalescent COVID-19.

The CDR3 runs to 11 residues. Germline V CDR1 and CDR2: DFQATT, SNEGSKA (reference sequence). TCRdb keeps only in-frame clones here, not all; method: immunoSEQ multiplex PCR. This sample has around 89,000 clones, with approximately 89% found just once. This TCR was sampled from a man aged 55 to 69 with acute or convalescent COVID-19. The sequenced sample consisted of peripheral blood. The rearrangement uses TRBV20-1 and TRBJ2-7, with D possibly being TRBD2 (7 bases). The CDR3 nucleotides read TGCTCGGGGGGCATGGGCCACGAGCAGTACTTC. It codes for CSGGMGHEQYF.